This T cell receptor (beta chain) originates from a study of tumor-infiltrating lymphocytes in oesophageal squamous cell carcinoma. Trimming took 5 bases from V and 2 from J; bases not matched to a gene: 7. Germline lookup yields CDR1 SGHAT and CDR2 FQNNGV. This CDR3 is 16 amino acids long. TCRdb independently ran MiXCR on the PCR reads; one entry per CDR3 protein. This table has 9,500 to 13,000 distinct CDR3 sequences, roughly three fifths appearing once. The source is a male donor with esophageal squamous cell carcinoma. This chain links TRBV11-2 with TRBJ2-5; 11 nucleotides line up with TRBD2. What was sequenced was esophageal tumor tissue. The CDR3 coding sequence is TGTGCCAGCAGCATCGGAGGGACTAGCGGACAAGAGACCCAGTACTTC. Its translation is CASSIGGTSGQETQYF.